These 25 T cell receptor beta chains were sequenced from one sample in a study of ipilimumab plus nivolumab after autologous stem cell transplantation (dated by TCRdb to about 2021). Library preparation used the immunoSEQ multiplex PCR assay. In its TCRdb copy, this immuneACCESS table keeps in-frame sequences only and misses some clones. Where compared with another copy, unresolved V genes explain less than half of these, and the others have no known cause. The sample profile shows about 16,000 clones; 80% to 90% of them were found once. The ten largest clones take up more than 15% of the sample. Specimen: PBMCs, collected in a trial of ipilimumab plus nivolumab as post-transplant consolidation. The receptors here all came from a male donor with diffuse large B-cell lymphoma.

The V gene is TRBV29-1, the J gene TRBJ1-1; D gene unclear. The V end lost 6 bases, the J end lost 2 bases, and 4 bases lay between the germline ends. Germline-derived CDR1 and CDR2 are SQVTM and ANQGSEA. This CDR3 is 10 amino acids long. CDR3 amino acids: CSVDNTEAFF. The DNA for the CDR3 is TGCAGCGTCGACAACACTGAAGCTTTCTTT.

This chain uses TRBV5-1 with TRBJ1-5; D call uncertain. CDR3 size: 10 residues. The V gene's germline CDR1 is SGHRS and CDR2 YFSETQ. V lost 7 bases, J lost 5 bases, and 4 bases lay in between. CDR3 nucleotide sequence: TGCGCCAGCGGGGATCAGCCCCAGCATTTT. This gives the protein CASGDQPQHF.

By share of the sample, this clone is medium-sized. The CDR3 spells CASRRSGANVLTF. In DNA, the CDR3 is TGTGCCAGCAGGCGAAGTGGGGCCAACGTCCTGACTTTC. The V and J genes are TRBV13 and TRBJ2-6; D unresolved. Trimming pared 6 bases from V and 3 bases from J, leaving 6 bases between. Per the germline V gene, CDR1 is PRHDT and CDR2 is FYEKMQ (reference sequence). This CDR3 contains 13 residues.

CDR3 DNA sequence: TGTGCCACCAGCAGAGGGTCTGGGGTCAGCTACGAGCAGTACTTC. It specifies CATSRGSGVSYEQYF. The genes are TRBV15 and TRBJ2-7; the D is unclear. CDR3 length: 15 amino acids. Between the trimmed V and J ends, which lost 1 base and 3 bases, there was a span of 13 bases. Germline V CDR1 and CDR2: LNHNV, YYDKDF (reference sequence).

The chain links TRBV7-6 to TRBJ1-1, with D unresolved. This CDR3 is 13 amino acids long. The germline V gene encodes CDR1 SGHVS and CDR2 FNYEAQ. With 2 bases removed from V and 5 bases from J, the gap between germline ends came to 9 bases. The CDR3 bases are TGTGCCAGCAGCTTATACCGGGAAACTGAAGCTTTCTTT. It is translated as CASSLYRETEAFF.

This sequence joins TRBV10-1 and TRBJ2-1, with 7 bases matching TRBD1. The trim removed 3 bases at V and 10 bases at J, leaving 6 bases unmatched. The CDR3 sequence is 13 residues long. The V gene's germline CDR1 is WNHNN and CDR2 SYGVQD (reference sequence). CDR3 DNA: TGCGCCAGCAGTGATGGGGACAGCCAAGAGCAGTTCTTC. Translated, it gives CASSDGDSQEQFF.

The chain uses TRBV19 and TRBJ2-3, with a weak D call TRBD2 (5 bases). CDR1 is LNHDA, CDR2 SQIVND, per germline (reference sequence). V was trimmed by 5 bases and J by 6 bases, leaving 9 bases between them. The CDR3 is made up of 12 amino acids. CDR3 amino acids: CASSSRVDTQYF. Here the CDR3 DNA reads TGTGCCAGTAGTTCGAGGGTCGATACGCAGTATTTT.

This clone has only one observation. The chain uses TRBV9 and TRBJ2-2; 8 positions match TRBD2. V lost 4 bases to trimming and J lost 3 bases; unmatched junction nucleotides: 8. The germline V gene encodes CDR1 SGDLS and CDR2 YYNGEE. The CDR3 is 16 amino acids. The CDR3 DNA sequence: TGTGCCAGCAGCATCTCCGGGACTAGTGACACCGGGGAGCTGTTTTTT. It codes for CASSISGTSDTGELFF.

This rearrangement joins TRBV11-3 to TRBJ2-7; TRBD2 aligns across 10 bases. The V and J ends lost 5 bases and 6 bases, in that order; junction bases with no gene match: 4. CDR1 SGHNT and CDR2 YENEEA come from the germline V gene. CDR3 length: 13 amino acids. The CDR3, as DNA: TGTGCCAGCAGCGCCTGGACTAGCGGCGAGCAGTACTTC. This codes for CASSAWTSGEQYF. Full variable domain (outside the CDR3, taken from reference TRBV11-3 and TRBJ2-7): EAGVVQSPRYKIIEKKQPVAFWCNPISGHNTLYWYLQNLGQGPELLIRYENEEAVDDSQLPKDRFSAERLKGVDSTLKIQPAELGDSAVYLCASSAWTSGEQYFGPGTRLTVT.

This clone was seen just once. This sequence joins TRBV9 and TRBJ1-1; unclear D gene. Trimming took off 0 bases at V and 6 bases at J, with 9 bases between the two ends. Germline V lookup: CDR1 SGDLS, CDR2 YYNGEE. The CDR3 loop spans 13 amino acids. The CDR3 sequence: CASSVDPLAEAFF. The CDR3 DNA reads TGTGCCAGCAGCGTAGACCCCCTGGCTGAAGCTTTCTTT.

V and J are TRBV25-1 and TRBJ2-5; D may be TRBD1 (5 bases). CDR3 length equals 13 residues. Germline V gene data show CDR1 as MGHDK and CDR2 as SYGVNS. Trimming cost V 4 bases and J 5 bases, with 11 bases left between them. The CDR3 DNA sequence: TGTGCCAGCAGTGCGCAGGGTGTGGAGACCCAGTACTTC. Translating gives CASSAQGVETQYF.

The chain links TRBV2 to TRBJ2-7; a possible D gene is TRBD2 (5 bases). V was clipped by 7 bases and J by 1 base, with 17 bases between them. This CDR3 spans 15 amino acids. CDR1 is SNHLY and CDR2 is FYNNEI in the germline V gene. CDR3 sequence (DNA): TGTGCCAGCATCCGCTCGAGGGCTGGATCCTACGAGCAGTACTTC. Its protein product is CASIRSRAGSYEQYF. The full variable domain, rest sourced from reference TRBV2 and TRBJ2-7, is EPEVTQTPSHQVTQMGQEVILRCVPISNHLYFYWYRQILGQKVEFLVSFYNNEISEKSEIFDDQFSVERPDGSNFTLKIRSTKLEDSAMYFCASIRSRAGSYEQYFGPGTRLTVT.

This chain connects TRBV4-3 to TRBJ1-2; D ambiguous. The germline gives CDR1 LGHNA, CDR2 YSLEER. Trimming left V 0 bases short and J 5 bases short, with 13 bases between. There are 15 residues in the CDR3. The CDR3 nucleotides read TGCGCCAGCAGCCAAGATGGCGGGGTTCGGTATGGCTACACCTTC. As protein: CASSQDGGVRYGYTF.

This chain joins TRBV7-8 and TRBJ1-2; TRBD1 matches 8 bases. After removal of 5 bases from V and 3 bases from J, the junction contained 11 bases not matched to a gene. The CDR3 loop spans 16 amino acids. CDR1 SGHVS and CDR2 FQNEAQ come from the germline V gene. The CDR3 DNA sequence: TGTGCCAGCAGCCCGCAGGGGGCGAGAGCGGACTATGGCTACACCTTC. It is translated as CASSPQGARADYGYTF.

The table lists this clone with a count of one. The V gene is TRBV7-2, the J gene TRBJ2-5; D gene uncertain. Trimming removed 5 bases at V and 3 bases at J, with 13 bases between. This CDR3 is built from 14 residues. Germline values: CDR1 SGHTA, CDR2 FQGNSA. This chain's CDR3 is CASSPLVPEETQYF. The CDR3 DNA reads as TGTGCCAGCAGCCCCCTGGTGCCCGAAGAGACCCAGTACTTC.

V gene TRBV7-9 combines with J gene TRBJ2-6; the D is unclear. V was shortened by 7 bases and J by 4 bases, with 11 bases between the two germline ends. From germline, CDR1 is SEHNR and CDR2 FQNEAQ (reference sequence). The CDR3 length is 14 residues. Written as DNA, the CDR3 is TGTGCCAGCACCCCGAGACGGGGGGCCAACGTCCTGACTTTC. Amino acids: CASTPRRGANVLTF.

The CDR3 reads CAWTRYPGRLSYNSPLHF. The CDR3 DNA is TGTGCCTGGACCCGTTACCCGGGACGGCTCTCCTATAATTCACCCCTCCACTTT. The chain employs TRBV30 and TRBJ1-6; tentatively, D is TRBD1 (5 bases). Germline loops: CDR1 GTSNPN, CDR2 SVGIG (reference sequence). Trimming stripped 4 bases from V and 0 bases from J, with 19 bases between. The CDR3 spans 18 residues.

The J gene is TRBJ2-5, the V gene TRBV14, with D uncertain. V gave up 1 base and J gave up 1 base, with 13 bases separating them. Per germline, CDR1 SGHDN and CDR2 FVKESK. The CDR3 contains 16 residues. The CDR3 spells CASSQVLWQIQETQYF. DNA for the CDR3: TGTGCCAGCAGCCAAGTTCTCTGGCAGATCCAAGAGACCCAGTACTTC.

The genes are TRBV4-1 and TRBJ2-2, with D perhaps given as TRBD1 or TRBD2 (5 bases each). CDR1 and CDR2 (germline): MGHRA, YSYEKL. The V end was cut by 1 base, the J end by 7 bases, with 13 bases between. The CDR3 runs 15 residues. The CDR3 protein is CASSQGWGSGGELFF. CDR3 DNA: TGCGCCAGCAGCCAAGGGTGGGGGTCGGGCGGGGAGCTGTTTTTT.

The chain uses TRBV5-6 and TRBJ1-4, with D uncertain. V lost 6 bases and J lost 4, with 13 bases in between. CDR1 and CDR2 (germline): SGHDT, YYEEEE. This CDR3 has 14 residues. CDR3 protein: CASTTMGFNEKLFF. In nucleotides, the CDR3 is TGTGCCAGCACCACCATGGGTTTTAATGAAAAACTGTTTTTT.

V gene TRBV4-1 combines with J gene TRBJ1-5; D is unclear. The CDR3 totals 15 residues. The V and J ends lost 0 bases and 6 bases respectively, with 12 bases between them. Germline values: CDR1 MGHRA, CDR2 YSYEKL. The CDR3 here is CASSQDRKGGQPQHF. CDR3 sequence (DNA): TGCGCCAGCAGCCAAGATCGGAAGGGCGGTCAGCCCCAGCATTTT.

In this sample, this clone turned up once. The chain recombines TRBV27 with TRBJ2-7; 9 positions match TRBD2. Germline V lookup: CDR1 MNHEY, CDR2 SMNVEV (reference sequence). J was trimmed by 3 bases and V by 2 bases; bases with no gene match: 8. The CDR3 has 16 amino acids. The CDR3 DNA reads as TGTGCCAGCAGTTTAAGGGCGGCTAGCGGGAACTACGAGCAGTACTTC. It specifies CASSLRAASGNYEQYF.

The chain employs TRBV14 and TRBJ1-1; 8 positions agree with TRBD1. CDR1 is SGHDN and CDR2 is FVKESK in the germline V gene. V shed 2 bases and J 5 bases; nucleotides not matched to a gene: 7. The CDR3 spans 15 residues. CDR3 sequence reads: CASSQLVYRGTEAFF. For the CDR3, the DNA is TGTGCCAGCAGCCAATTGGTGTACAGGGGGACTGAAGCTTTCTTT.

The chain couples TRBV6-6 to TRBJ2-5; 11 positions agree with TRBD2. There are 16 residues in the CDR3. CDR1 is MNHNY and CDR2 is SVGAGI in the germline V gene (reference sequence). With V trimmed by 5 bases and J by 4 bases, 9 bases remained unmatched. CDR3 in DNA: TGTGCCAGCAGTCAGATACTAGCGGGAGCATCAGAGACCCAGTACTTC. Translation gives CASSQILAGASETQYF.

J is TRBJ2-1 and V is TRBV9, with D possibly being TRBD1 (5 bases). This CDR3 contains 12 residues. V was clipped by 4 bases and J by 12 bases, with 14 bases between them. The germline CDR1 and CDR2 sequences are SGDLS and YYNGEE. The CDR3 DNA reads TGTGCCAGCAGCTCCCAGGGCATCGGGCAGTTCTTC. Its translation is CASSSQGIGQFF.